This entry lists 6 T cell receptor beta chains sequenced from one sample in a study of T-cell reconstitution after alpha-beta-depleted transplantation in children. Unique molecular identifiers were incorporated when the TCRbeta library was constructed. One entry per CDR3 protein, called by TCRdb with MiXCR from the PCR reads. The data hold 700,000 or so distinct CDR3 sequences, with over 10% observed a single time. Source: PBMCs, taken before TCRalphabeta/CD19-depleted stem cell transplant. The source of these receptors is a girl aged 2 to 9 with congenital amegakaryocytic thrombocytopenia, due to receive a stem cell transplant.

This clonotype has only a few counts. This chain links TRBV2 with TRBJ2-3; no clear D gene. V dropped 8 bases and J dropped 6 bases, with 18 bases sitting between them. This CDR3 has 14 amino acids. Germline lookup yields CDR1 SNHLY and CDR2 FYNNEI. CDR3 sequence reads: CASLNTLYGDTQYF. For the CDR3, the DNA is TGTGCCAGCCTTAACACCCTTTACGGGGATACGCAGTATTTT.

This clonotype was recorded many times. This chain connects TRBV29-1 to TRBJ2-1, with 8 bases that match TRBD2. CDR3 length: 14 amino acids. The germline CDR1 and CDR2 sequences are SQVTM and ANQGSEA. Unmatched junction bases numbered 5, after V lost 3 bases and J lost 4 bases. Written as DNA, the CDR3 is TGCAGCGTTGACGGGACTAGTCAATACAATGAGCAGTTCTTC. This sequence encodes CSVDGTSQYNEQFF.

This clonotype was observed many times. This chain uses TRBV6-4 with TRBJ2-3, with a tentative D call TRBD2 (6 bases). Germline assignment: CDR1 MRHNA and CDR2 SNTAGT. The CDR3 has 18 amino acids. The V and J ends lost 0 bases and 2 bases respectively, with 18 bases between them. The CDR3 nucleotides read TGTGCCAGCAGTGACTCGAGTCTTGGACTATTACCCACAGATACGCAGTATTTT. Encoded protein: CASSDSSLGLLPTDTQYF.

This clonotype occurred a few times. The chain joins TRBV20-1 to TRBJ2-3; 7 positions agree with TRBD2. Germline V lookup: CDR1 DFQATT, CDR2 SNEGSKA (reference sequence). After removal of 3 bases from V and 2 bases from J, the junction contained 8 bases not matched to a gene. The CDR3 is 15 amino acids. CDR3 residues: CSARAGRDYTDTQYF. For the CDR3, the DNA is TGCAGTGCTAGGGCCGGCAGGGACTACACAGATACGCAGTATTTT.

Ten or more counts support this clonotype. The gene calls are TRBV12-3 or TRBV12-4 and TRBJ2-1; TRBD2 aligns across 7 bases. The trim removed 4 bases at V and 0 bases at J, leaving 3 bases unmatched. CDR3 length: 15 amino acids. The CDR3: CASSWSSGSYNEQFF. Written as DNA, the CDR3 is TGTGCCAGCAGTTGGTCTAGCGGCTCCTACAATGAGCAGTTCTTC.

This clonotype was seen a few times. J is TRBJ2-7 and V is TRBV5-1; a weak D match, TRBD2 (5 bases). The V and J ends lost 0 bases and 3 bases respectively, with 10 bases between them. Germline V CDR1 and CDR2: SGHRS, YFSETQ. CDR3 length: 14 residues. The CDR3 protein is CASSLAEGIYEQYF. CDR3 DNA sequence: TGCGCCAGCAGCTTGGCCGAGGGAATCTACGAGCAGTACTTC.